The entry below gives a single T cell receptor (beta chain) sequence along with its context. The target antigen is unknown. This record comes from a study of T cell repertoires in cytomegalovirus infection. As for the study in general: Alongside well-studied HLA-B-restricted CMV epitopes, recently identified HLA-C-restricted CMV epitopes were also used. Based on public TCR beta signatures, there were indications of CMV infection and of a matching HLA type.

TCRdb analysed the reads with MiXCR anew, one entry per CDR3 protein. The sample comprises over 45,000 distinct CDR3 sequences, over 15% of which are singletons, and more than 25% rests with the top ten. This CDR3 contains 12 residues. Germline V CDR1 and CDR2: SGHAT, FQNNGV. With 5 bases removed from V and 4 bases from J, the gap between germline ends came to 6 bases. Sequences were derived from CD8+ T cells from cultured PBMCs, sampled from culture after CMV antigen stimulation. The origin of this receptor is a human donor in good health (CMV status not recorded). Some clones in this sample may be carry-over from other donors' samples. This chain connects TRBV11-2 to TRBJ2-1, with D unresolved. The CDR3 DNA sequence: TGTGCCAGCAGCGTTGCTTACAATGAGCAGTTCTTC. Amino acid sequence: CASSVAYNEQFF.